This T cell receptor beta chain emerged from a study of CD8+ T cells in alopecia areata. Study-level findings and limits: Mouse data revealed clearer TCR sharing than patient data did, a gap possibly tied to HLA. An increase in clonality over normal scalp was evident in lesional scalp, especially alopecia totalis/universalis.

In regard to this clone: Its target is not known.

Reverse transcribed after extraction, RNA yielded cDNA as the sequencing template. Libraries were prepared by immunoSEQ multiplex PCR; TCRdb keeps only in-frame clonotypes and omits some of them. In the table there are 150,000 or so clones, 45% to 60% of which are singletons. This CDR3 spans 13 amino acids. Germline V gene data show CDR1 as SQVTM and CDR2 as ANQGSEA. V lost 5 bases and J lost 4, with 11 bases in between. The researchers isolated CD4+ and CD8+ T cells from PBMCs by sorting. The receptor's source is a human donor in good health. This chain uses TRBV29-1 with TRBJ2-2; D is possibly TRBD2 (6 bases). The sample comprised CD4+ T cells sorted from blood. The CDR3 bases are TGCAGCGTTACTGGGACTTTCACCGGGGAGCTGTTTTTT. It is translated as CSVTGTFTGELFF.